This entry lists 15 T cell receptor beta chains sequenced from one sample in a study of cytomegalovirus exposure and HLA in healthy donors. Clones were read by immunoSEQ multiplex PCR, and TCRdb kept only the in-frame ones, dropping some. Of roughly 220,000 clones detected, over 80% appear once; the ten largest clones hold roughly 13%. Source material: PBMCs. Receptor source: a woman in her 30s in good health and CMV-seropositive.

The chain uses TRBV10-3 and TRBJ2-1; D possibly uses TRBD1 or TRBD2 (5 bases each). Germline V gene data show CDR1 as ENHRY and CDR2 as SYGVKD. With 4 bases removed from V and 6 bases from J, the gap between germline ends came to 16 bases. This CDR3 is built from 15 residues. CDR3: CAISVSSPGGNEQFF. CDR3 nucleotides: TGTGCCATCAGTGTGTCCAGCCCTGGGGGCAATGAGCAGTTCTTC.

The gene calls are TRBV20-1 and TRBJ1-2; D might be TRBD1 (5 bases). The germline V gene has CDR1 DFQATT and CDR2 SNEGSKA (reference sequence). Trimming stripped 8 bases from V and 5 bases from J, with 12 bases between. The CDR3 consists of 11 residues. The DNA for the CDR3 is TGCAGTCTTGGGGCGAATTATGGCTACACCTTC. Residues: CSLGANYGYTF.

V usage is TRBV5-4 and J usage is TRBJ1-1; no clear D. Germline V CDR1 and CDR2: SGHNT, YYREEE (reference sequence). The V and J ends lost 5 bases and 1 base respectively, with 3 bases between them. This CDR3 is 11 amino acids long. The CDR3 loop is CASRTNTEAFF. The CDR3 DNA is TGTGCCAGCAGGACGAACACTGAAGCTTTCTTT. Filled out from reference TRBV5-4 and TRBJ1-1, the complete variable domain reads ETGVTQSPTHLIKTRGQQVTLRCSSQSGHNTVSWYQQALGQGPQFIFQYYREEENGRGNFPPRFSGLQFPNYSSELNVNALELDDSALYLCASRTNTEAFFGQGTRLTVV.

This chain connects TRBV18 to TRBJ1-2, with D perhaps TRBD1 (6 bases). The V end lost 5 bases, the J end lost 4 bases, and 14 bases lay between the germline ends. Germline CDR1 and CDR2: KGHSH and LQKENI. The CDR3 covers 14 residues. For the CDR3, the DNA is TGTGCCAGCTCAATTGGACAGTCCCTCTATGGCTACACCTTC. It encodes CASSIGQSLYGYTF.

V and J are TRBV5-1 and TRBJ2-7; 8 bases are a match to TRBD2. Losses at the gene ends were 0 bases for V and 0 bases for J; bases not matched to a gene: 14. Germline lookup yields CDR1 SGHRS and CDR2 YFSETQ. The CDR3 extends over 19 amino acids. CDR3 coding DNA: TGCGCCAGCAGCTTGGAGGGCGGGAGGCCGCTTCCTGACTCCTACGAGCAGTACTTC. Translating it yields CASSLEGGRPLPDSYEQYF.

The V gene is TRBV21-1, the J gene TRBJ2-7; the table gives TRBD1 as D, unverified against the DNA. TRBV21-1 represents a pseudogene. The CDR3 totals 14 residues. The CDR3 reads CASSTGQGSHEQYF. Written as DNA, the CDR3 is TGTGCCAGCAGCACGGGACAGGGGTCTCACGAGCAGTACTTC.

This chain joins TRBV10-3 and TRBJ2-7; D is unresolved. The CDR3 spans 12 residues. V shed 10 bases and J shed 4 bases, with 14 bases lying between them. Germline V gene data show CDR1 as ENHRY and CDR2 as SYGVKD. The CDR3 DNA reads TGTGCCACTTCAAAGGGTCTGTACGAGCAGTACTTC. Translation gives CATSKGLYEQYF.

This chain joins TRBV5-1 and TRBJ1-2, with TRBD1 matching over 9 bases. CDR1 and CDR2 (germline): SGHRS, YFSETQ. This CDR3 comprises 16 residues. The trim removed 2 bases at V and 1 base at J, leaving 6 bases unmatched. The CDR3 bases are TGCGCCAGCAGCTTTACAGGGGGCGAGGGTAACTATGGCTACACCTTC. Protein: CASSFTGGEGNYGYTF.

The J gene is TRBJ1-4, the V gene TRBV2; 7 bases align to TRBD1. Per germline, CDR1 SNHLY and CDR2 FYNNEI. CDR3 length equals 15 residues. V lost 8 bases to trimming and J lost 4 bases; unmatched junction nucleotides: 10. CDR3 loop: CASEPGTVLNEKLFF. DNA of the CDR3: TGTGCCAGCGAACCAGGGACAGTCCTTAATGAAAAACTGTTTTTT.

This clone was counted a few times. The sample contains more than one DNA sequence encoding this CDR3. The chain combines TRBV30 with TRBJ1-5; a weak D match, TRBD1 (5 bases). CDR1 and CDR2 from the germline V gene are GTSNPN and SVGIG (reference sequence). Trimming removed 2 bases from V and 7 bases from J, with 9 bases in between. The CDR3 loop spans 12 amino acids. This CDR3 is CAWSRGEQPQHF. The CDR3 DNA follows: TGTGCCTGGAGTAGGGGAGAACAGCCCCAGCATTTT.

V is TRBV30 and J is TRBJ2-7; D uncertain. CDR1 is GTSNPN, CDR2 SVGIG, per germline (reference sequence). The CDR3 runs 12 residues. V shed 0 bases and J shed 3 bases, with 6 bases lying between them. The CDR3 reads CAWSVYYYEQYF. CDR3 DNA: TGTGCCTGGAGTGTTTACTACTACGAGCAGTACTTC.

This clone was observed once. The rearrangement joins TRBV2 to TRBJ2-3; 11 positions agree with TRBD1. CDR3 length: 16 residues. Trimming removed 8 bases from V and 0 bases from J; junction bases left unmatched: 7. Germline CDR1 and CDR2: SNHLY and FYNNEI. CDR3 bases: TGTGCCAGCCCTGGACAGGGGGCATCGAGCACAGATACGCAGTATTTT. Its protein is CASPGQGASSTDTQYF.

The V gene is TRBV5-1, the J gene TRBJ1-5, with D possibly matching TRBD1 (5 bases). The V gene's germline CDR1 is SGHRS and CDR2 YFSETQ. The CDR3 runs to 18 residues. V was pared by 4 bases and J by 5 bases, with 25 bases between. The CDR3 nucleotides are TGCGCCAGCAGCCCTGGTACTGCAGGGAGTGGAGTGTATCAGCCCCAGCATTTT. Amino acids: CASSPGTAGSGVYQPQHF.

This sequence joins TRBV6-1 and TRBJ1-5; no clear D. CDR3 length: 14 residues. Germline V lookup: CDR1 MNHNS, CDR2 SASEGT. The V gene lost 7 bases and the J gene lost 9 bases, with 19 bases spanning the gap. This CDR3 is CASIEDRNYWPQHF. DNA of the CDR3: TGTGCCAGCATCGAGGACCGTAATTATTGGCCCCAGCATTTT.

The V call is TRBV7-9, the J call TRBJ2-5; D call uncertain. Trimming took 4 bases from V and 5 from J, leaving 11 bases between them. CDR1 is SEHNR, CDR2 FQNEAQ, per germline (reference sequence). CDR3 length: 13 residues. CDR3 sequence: CASSWALAETQYF. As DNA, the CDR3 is TGTGCCAGCAGCTGGGCCCTTGCGGAGACCCAGTACTTC. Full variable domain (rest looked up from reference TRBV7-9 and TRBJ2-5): DTGVSQNPRHKITKRGQNVTFRCDPISEHNRLYWYRQTLGQGPEFLTYFQNEAQLEKSRLLSDRFSAERPKGSFSTLEIQRTEQGDSAMYLCASSWALAETQYFGPGTRLLVL.